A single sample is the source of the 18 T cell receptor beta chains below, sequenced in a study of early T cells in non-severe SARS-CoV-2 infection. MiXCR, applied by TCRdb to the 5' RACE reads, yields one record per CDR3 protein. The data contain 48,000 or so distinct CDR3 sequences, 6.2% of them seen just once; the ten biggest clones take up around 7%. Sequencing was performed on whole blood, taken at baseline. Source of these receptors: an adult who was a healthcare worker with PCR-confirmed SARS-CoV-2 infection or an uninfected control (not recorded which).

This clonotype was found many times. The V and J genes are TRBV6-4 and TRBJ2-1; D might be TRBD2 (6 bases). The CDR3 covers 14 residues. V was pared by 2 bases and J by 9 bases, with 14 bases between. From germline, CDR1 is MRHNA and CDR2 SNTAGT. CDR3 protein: CASSDRGLYGEQFF. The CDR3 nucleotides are TGTGCCAGCAGTGACCGGGGACTCTATGGTGAGCAGTTCTTC.

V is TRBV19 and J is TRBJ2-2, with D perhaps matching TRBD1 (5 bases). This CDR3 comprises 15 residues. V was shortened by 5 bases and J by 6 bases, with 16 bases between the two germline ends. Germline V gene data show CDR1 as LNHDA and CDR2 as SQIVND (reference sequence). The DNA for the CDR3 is TGTGCCAGTAGTGTTGGTGGGGCGTTCGCCGGGGAGCTGTTTTTT. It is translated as CASSVGGAFAGELFF.

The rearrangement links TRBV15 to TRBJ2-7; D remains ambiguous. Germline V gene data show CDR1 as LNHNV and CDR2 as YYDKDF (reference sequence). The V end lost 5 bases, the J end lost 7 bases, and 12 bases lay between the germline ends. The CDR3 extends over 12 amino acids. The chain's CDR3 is CATSASRGEQYF. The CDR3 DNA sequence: TGTGCCACCAGCGCCAGCCGTGGGGAGCAGTACTTC.

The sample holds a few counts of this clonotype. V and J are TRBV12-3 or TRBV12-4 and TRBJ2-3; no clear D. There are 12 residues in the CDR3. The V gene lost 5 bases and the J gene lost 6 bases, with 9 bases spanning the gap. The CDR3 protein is CASSAYPDTQYF. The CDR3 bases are TGTGCCAGCAGTGCCTACCCGGATACGCAGTATTTT.

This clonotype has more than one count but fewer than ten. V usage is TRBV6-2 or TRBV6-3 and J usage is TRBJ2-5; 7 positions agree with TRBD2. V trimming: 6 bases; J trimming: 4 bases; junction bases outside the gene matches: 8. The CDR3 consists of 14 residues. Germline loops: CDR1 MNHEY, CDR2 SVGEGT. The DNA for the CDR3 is TGTGCCAGCAGCTTAAGGGACTACCGAGAGACCCAGTACTTC. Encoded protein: CASSLRDYRETQYF.

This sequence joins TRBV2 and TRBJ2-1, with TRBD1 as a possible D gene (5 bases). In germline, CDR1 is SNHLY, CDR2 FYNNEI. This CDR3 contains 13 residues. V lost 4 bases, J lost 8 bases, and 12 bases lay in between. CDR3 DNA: TGTGCCAGCAGTGCGGCAGGGAAGGATGAGCAGTTCTTC. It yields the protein CASSAAGKDEQFF.

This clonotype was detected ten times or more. This CDR3 reads CASTPSIPTSAYQETQYF. As DNA, the CDR3 is TGTGCCAGTACCCCTTCCATCCCGACTAGCGCCTACCAAGAGACCCAGTACTTC. The chain carries TRBV19 and TRBJ2-5; 8 bases match TRBD2. Germline-derived CDR1 and CDR2 are LNHDA and SQIVND (reference sequence). V was clipped by 7 bases and J by 0 bases; unmatched bases: 16. The CDR3 length is 18 residues. The full variable domain, in which reference TRBV19 and TRBJ2-5 provide the parts outside the CDR3, is DGGITQSPKYLFRKEGQNVTLSCEQNLNHDAMYWYRQDPGQGLRLIYYSQIVNDFQKGDIAEGYSVSREKKESFPLTVTSAQKNPTAFYLCASTPSIPTSAYQETQYFGPGTRLLVL.

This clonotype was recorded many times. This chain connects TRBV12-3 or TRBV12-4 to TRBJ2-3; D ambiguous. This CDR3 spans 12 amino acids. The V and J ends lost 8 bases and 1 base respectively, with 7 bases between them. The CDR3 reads CASGKGTDTQYF. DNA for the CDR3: TGTGCCAGCGGGAAGGGCACAGATACGCAGTATTTT.

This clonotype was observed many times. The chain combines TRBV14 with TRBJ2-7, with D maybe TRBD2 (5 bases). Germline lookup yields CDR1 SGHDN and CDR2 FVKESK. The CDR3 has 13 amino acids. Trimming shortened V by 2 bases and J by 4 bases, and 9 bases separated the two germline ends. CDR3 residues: CASSQIPGYEQYF. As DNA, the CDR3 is TGTGCCAGCAGCCAAATCCCGGGGTACGAGCAGTACTTC.

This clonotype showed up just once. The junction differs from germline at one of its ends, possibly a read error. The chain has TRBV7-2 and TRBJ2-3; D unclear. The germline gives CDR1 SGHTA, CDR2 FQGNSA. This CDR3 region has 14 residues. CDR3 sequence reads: CAGSPDTNTDTQYF. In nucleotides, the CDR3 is TGTGCCGGCAGCCCAGACACAAACACAGATACGCAGTATTTT. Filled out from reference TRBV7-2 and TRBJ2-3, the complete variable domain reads GAGVSQSPSNKVTEKGKDVELRCDPISGHTALYWYRQSLGQGLEFLIYFQGNSAPDKSGLPSDRFSAERTGGSVSTLTIQRTQQEDSAVYLCAGSPDTNTDTQYFGPGTRLTVL.

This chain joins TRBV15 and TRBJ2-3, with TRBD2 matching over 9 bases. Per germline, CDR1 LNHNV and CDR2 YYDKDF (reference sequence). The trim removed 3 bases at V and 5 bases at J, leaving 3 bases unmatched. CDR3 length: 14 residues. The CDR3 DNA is TGTGCCACCAGCAGGGCGGGAGGGCAAGATACGCAGTATTTT. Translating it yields CATSRAGGQDTQYF.

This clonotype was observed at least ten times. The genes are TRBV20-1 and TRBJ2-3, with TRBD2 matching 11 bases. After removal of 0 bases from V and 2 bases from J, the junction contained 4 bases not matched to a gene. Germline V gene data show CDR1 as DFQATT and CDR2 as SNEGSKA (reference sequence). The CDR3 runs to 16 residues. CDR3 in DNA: TGCAGTGCTAGAGACCGGGGACTAGCGGTCACAGATACGCAGTATTTT. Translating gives CSARDRGLAVTDTQYF.

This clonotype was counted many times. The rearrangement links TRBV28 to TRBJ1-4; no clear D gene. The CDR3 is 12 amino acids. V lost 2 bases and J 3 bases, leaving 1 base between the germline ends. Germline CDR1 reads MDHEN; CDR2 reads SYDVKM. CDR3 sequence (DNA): TGTGCCAGCAGTTTACCTAATGAAAAACTGTTTTTT. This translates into CASSLPNEKLFF.

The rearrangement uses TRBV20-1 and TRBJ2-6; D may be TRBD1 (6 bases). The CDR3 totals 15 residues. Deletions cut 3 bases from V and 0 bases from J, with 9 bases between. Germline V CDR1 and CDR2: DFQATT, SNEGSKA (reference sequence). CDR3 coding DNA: TGCAGTGCTAGCACGGACAGCTCTGGGGCCAACGTCCTGACTTTC. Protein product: CSASTDSSGANVLTF.

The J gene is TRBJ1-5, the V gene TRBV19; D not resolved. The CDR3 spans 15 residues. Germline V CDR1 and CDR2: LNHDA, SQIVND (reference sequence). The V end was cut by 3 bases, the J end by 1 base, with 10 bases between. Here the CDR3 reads CASSMVHTSNQPQHF. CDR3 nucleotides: TGTGCCAGTAGTATGGTTCACACGAGCAATCAGCCCCAGCATTTT.

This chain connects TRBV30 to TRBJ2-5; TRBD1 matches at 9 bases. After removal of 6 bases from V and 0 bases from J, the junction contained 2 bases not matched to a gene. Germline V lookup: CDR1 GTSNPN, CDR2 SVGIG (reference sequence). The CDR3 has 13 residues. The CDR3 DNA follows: TGTGCCTGTGACAGGGGGAACCAAGAGACCCAGTACTTC. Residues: CACDRGNQETQYF.

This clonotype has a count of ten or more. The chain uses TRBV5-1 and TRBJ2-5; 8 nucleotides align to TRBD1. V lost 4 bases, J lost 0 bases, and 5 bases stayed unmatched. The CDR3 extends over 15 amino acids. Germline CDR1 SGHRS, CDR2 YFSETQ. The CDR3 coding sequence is TGCGCCAGCAGCGTGGACAGGGTTTACCAAGAGACCCAGTACTTC. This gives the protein CASSVDRVYQETQYF.

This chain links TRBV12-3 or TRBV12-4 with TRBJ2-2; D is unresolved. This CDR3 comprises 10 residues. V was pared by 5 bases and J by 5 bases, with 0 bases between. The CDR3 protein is CASSTGELFF. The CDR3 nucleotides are TGTGCCAGCAGTACCGGGGAGCTGTTTTTT.